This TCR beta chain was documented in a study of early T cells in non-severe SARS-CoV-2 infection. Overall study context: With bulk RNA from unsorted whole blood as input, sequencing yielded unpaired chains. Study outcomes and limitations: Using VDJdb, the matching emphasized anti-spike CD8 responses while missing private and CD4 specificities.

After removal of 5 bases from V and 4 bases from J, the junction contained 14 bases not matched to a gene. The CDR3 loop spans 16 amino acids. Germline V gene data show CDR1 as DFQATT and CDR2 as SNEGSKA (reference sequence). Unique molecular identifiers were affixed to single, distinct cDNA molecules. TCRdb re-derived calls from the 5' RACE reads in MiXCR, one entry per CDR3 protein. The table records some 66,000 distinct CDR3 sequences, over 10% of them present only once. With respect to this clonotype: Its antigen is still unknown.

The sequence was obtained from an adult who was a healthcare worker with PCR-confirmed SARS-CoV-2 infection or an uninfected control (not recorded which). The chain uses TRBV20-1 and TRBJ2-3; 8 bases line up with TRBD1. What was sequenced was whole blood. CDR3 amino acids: CSADGGAGGRPDTQYF. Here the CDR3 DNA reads TGCAGTGCTGATGGGGGTGCAGGGGGCCGGCCAGATACGCAGTATTTT.